This is a list of T cell receptor beta chains from one sample in a study of tumor and adjacent non-tumor tissue in lung cancer. From the multiplex PCR reads, TCRdb called clonotypes with MiXCR, one entry per CDR3 protein. This sample carries over 80,000 distinct CDR3 sequences, 80% of them seen once, and the ten largest clones take around 30%. The sequenced sample was distant non-tumor lung tissue. The receptor set was obtained from a man between 60 and 75 years old with small cell lung cancer. CDR3s include the opening cysteine and the closing phenylalanine or tryptophan. D genes are given only for firm matches. Clone size appears in some rows only: once, few, many, or a class for an expanded clone.

J gene: TRBJ2-1
clone size: .
V gene: TRBV2
D gene: TRBD2
CDR3 DNA: TGTGCCAGCGGGACTAGCGGCCCTAATGAGCAGTTCTTC
CDR3 protein: CASGTSGPNEQFF

J gene: TRBJ1-5
clone size: .
V gene: TRBV6-6
D gene: .
CDR3 DNA: TGTGCCAGCAGGAAGAGGGTGGGGGAAAGCAATCAGCCCCAGCATTTT
CDR3 protein: CASRKRVGESNQPQHF

J gene: TRBJ1-1
clone size: .
V gene: TRBV12-3/TRBV12-4
D gene: TRBD1
CDR3 DNA: TGTGCCAGCAATCCCCGGACAGGGTTTACTGAAGCTTTCTTT
CDR3 protein: CASNPRTGFTEAFF

J gene: TRBJ1-3
clone size: .
V gene: TRBV5-5
D gene: TRBD1
CDR3 DNA: TGTGCCAGCAGCCCGGGACAGGGAAATGGAAACATCATATATTTT
CDR3 protein: CASSPGQGNGNIIYF

J gene: TRBJ2-2
clone size: .
V gene: TRBV2
D gene: TRBD1
CDR3 DNA: TGTGCCAGCACCCGGACAGGGAGGACCGGGGAGCTGTTTTTT
CDR3 protein: CASTRTGRTGELFF

J gene: TRBJ2-7
clone size: .
V gene: TRBV28
D gene: .
CDR3 DNA: TGTGCCAGCAATTTATGGGTTCCACCCCTGTACTTC
CDR3 protein: CASNLWVPPLYF

J gene: TRBJ2-3
clone size: .
V gene: TRBV7-8
D gene: TRBD1
CDR3 DNA: TGTGCCAGCAGCCCGAACAGGGGGCTGGGTGGTACGCGTTATTTT
CDR3 protein: CASSPNRGLGGTRYF

J gene: TRBJ2-3
clone size: .
V gene: TRBV11-2
D gene: .
CDR3 DNA: TGTGCCAGCAGCCCAGAGTTGTCAGCAGATACGCATTATTTT
CDR3 protein: CASSPELSADTHYF

J gene: TRBJ2-3
clone size: .
V gene: TRBV11-2
D gene: .
CDR3 DNA: TGTGCCAGCAGTTCACGGGGGGCCACAGATACGCAGTATTTT
CDR3 protein: CASSSRGATDTQYF

J gene: TRBJ2-5
clone size: .
V gene: TRBV4-2
D gene: TRBD2
CDR3 DNA: TGTGCCAGCAGCCAAGCCAGCAGGAGTAACTTTGGGGGGGAGGCCCAGTACTTC
CDR3 protein: CASSQASRSNFGGEAQYF

J gene: TRBJ2-2
clone size: .
V gene: TRBV4-2
D gene: TRBD2
CDR3 DNA: TGTGCCAGCAGCGAAGGAGCTAGCGGGATCCACACCGGGGAGCTATTTTTT
CDR3 protein: CASSEGASGIHTGELFF

J gene: TRBJ1-2
clone size: .
V gene: TRBV6-5
D gene: .
CDR3 DNA: TGTGCCAGCAGGCGCGGTAACTACGGCAACACCTTC
CDR3 protein: CASRRGNYGNTF

J gene: TRBJ2-7
clone size: .
V gene: TRBV20-1
D gene: TRBD2
CDR3 DNA: TGTAGTGCTAGGAGAGTAGCGGGAAGGAGAAGCTCCTACGAGCAGTACTTC
CDR3 protein: CSARRVAGRRSSYEQYF

J gene: TRBJ2-3
clone size: .
V gene: TRBV20-1
D gene: TRBD2
CDR3 DNA: TGCAGTGCTAACGCGGGAGTCACAGAAACACAGTATTTT
CDR3 protein: CSANAGVTETQYF

J gene: TRBJ2-7
clone size: .
V gene: TRBV4-1
D gene: TRBD1
CDR3 DNA: TGCACCAGCAGCCAAGTGAAAGGGACAGGGGACTCCTGCGAGCAGTACTTC
CDR3 protein: CTSSQVKGTGDSCEQYF

J gene: TRBJ2-1
clone size: .
V gene: TRBV12-3/TRBV12-4
D gene: TRBD2
CDR3 DNA: TGTGCCAGCAGCCGCATTAGCGGGAGTCACGATGAGCAGTTCTTC
CDR3 protein: CASSRISGSHDEQFF

J gene: TRBJ1-4
clone size: .
V gene: TRBV4-2
D gene: .
CDR3 DNA: TGTGCCAGCAGCCTATCAGGGTTGGCTAATGAAAAACTGTTTTTT
CDR3 protein: CASSLSGLANEKLFF

J gene: TRBJ1-1
clone size: .
V gene: TRBV7-9
D gene: TRBD1
CDR3 DNA: TGTGTCAACAGCATGCGGGACAGGGGGTTTCTCGAAGCTTTCTTT
CDR3 protein: CVNSMRDRGFLEAFF

J gene: TRBJ1-5
clone size: .
V gene: TRBV5-5
D gene: .
CDR3 DNA: TGTGCAAACAGCTTGTCCGGGACACGCAATCAGCCCCAGCATTTT
CDR3 protein: CANSLSGTRNQPQHF

J gene: TRBJ2-3
clone size: .
V gene: TRBV7-9
D gene: .
CDR3 DNA: TGTGCGAGTAGCTACTGGGGCCCGCCCAAAGTGCAGTATTTT
CDR3 protein: CASSYWGPPKVQYF

J gene: TRBJ2-2
clone size: medium-sized
V gene: TRBV10-3
D gene: .
CDR3 DNA: TGTGCCATCAGTGCGCGGAGCTCTACCACCGGGGAGCTGTTTTTT
CDR3 protein: CAISARSSTTGELFF

J gene: TRBJ1-2
clone size: .
V gene: TRBV12-3/TRBV12-4
D gene: TRBD1
CDR3 DNA: TGTGCCATCAGTTTAAATGACAGGGGTCGCAACTATGGCTACGCCTTC
CDR3 protein: CAISLNDRGRNYGYAF

J gene: TRBJ1-2
clone size: .
V gene: TRBV28
D gene: TRBD1
CDR3 DNA: TGTGCCAGCATCCCCGGGACAGGGGACTATGGCTACACCTTC
CDR3 protein: CASIPGTGDYGYTF

J gene: TRBJ2-7
clone size: .
V gene: TRBV5-4
D gene: .
CDR3 DNA: TGTGCCAACTGCTTGAGGGGGGAGCAGTACTTC
CDR3 protein: CANCLRGEQYF

J gene: TRBJ2-3
clone size: .
V gene: TRBV12-1
D gene: .
CDR3 DNA: TGTGCCAGCAGCTTCGCCCAGACAGGGTGTCGTCTCACAGATACGCAGTATTTT
CDR3 protein: CASSFAQTGCRLTDTQYF

J gene: TRBJ2-7
clone size: .
V gene: TRBV20-1
D gene: TRBD2
CDR3 DNA: TGCAGTGCCATTAGCGGGAAGGCCTACGAGCAGTACTTC
CDR3 protein: CSAISGKAYEQYF

J gene: TRBJ2-5
clone size: many
V gene: TRBV29-1
D gene: .
CDR3 DNA: TGCAGCGTTGTTGGATTCGGGGAGACCCAGTACTTC
CDR3 protein: CSVVGFGETQYF

J gene: TRBJ2-2
clone size: .
V gene: TRBV11-3
D gene: TRBD2
CDR3 DNA: TGTGTCAGCAGTCGTGATGACACGGGACTAGCGGGTCGCACCGTGGAGCTGTTGTTT
CDR3 protein: CVSSRDDTGLAGRTVELLF

J gene: TRBJ1-5
clone size: many
V gene: TRBV24-1
D gene: .
CDR3 DNA: TGTGCCACCAGTACAGGGAATCAGCCCCAGCATTTT
CDR3 protein: CATSTGNQPQHF

J gene: TRBJ1-1
clone size: few
V gene: TRBV20-1
D gene: TRBD1
CDR3 DNA: TGCAGTGCTAGGTCTGGGACAGTCAACACTGAAGCCTTCTTT
CDR3 protein: CSARSGTVNTEAFF

J gene: TRBJ2-2
clone size: .
V gene: TRBV4-2
D gene: .
CDR3 DNA: TGTGGTAGCAGCCAAGGTATGAGGGCCAACACCGAGGAGCTGTTTTTT
CDR3 protein: CGSSQGMRANTEELFF

J gene: TRBJ2-3
clone size: .
V gene: TRBV2
D gene: .
CDR3 DNA: TGTGCCAGCAGTGAATTTCCAGATACGCAGTATTTT
CDR3 protein: CASSEFPDTQYF

J gene: TRBJ1-1
clone size: .
V gene: TRBV20-1
D gene: .
CDR3 DNA: TGCAGTGCTAAATTGGGCAGTGGAAGTGAAGCTTTCTTT
CDR3 protein: CSAKLGSGSEAFF

J gene: TRBJ2-7
clone size: .
V gene: TRBV4-1
D gene: TRBD1
CDR3 DNA: TGTGCCAGCAGCCCTCGCCTGACAGGGAGCTACGAGCAGTACTTC
CDR3 protein: CASSPRLTGSYEQYF

J gene: TRBJ2-7
clone size: .
V gene: TRBV11-3
D gene: .
CDR3 DNA: TGTGCCAGCAACTACCGGGACACGGAACCCTACGAGCAGTACTTC
CDR3 protein: CASNYRDTEPYEQYF

J gene: TRBJ1-1
clone size: .
V gene: TRBV12-3/TRBV12-4
D gene: TRBD1
CDR3 DNA: TGTGCCAGCAGATCCAGCGTCCCGACAGGGAGTGACACTGAAGCTTTCTTT
CDR3 protein: CASRSSVPTGSDTEAFF

J gene: TRBJ2-3
clone size: .
V gene: TRBV20-1
D gene: .
CDR3 DNA: TGCAGCGCTAGAGGGGCTGGCGCGAGAGGGTCAGATACGCAGTATTTT
CDR3 protein: CSARGAGARGSDTQYF

J gene: TRBJ1-3
clone size: .
V gene: TRBV10-3
D gene: .
CDR3 DNA: TGTGCCATCATTCCTGGGGCGGCTGGAAACACCATATATTTT
CDR3 protein: CAIIPGAAGNTIYF

J gene: TRBJ2-5
clone size: .
V gene: TRBV11-1
D gene: .
CDR3 DNA: TGTGCCAGTAGCTCGACGGCACTAGAGACCCAGTACTTC
CDR3 protein: CASSSTALETQYF

J gene: TRBJ1-5
clone size: few
V gene: TRBV30
D gene: .
CDR3 DNA: TGTGCCTGGAGTGGGCAGGGTACTCAGCCCCAGCATTTT
CDR3 protein: CAWSGQGTQPQHF

J gene: TRBJ1-4
clone size: once
V gene: TRBV6-5
D gene: .
CDR3 DNA: TGTGCCAGCAGTTTCTCATACACCAATGAAAAACTGTTTTTT
CDR3 protein: CASSFSYTNEKLFF

J gene: TRBJ2-7
clone size: .
V gene: TRBV5-4
D gene: .
CDR3 DNA: TGCGCCAGCAGTTTGTCTTCTGACGAGCAGTACTTC
CDR3 protein: CASSLSSDEQYF

J gene: TRBJ2-6
clone size: .
V gene: TRBV6-1
D gene: .
CDR3 DNA: TGTGCCAGCAGTCTGGACGGTGAAGGGGCCAACGTCCTGACTTTC
CDR3 protein: CASSLDGEGANVLTF

J gene: TRBJ2-1
clone size: .
V gene: TRBV11-1
D gene: TRBD2
CDR3 DNA: TGTGCCAGCAGTCCAGAATCGAGGACTAGCGGGTGTGGTAATGAGCAGTTCTTC
CDR3 protein: CASSPESRTSGCGNEQFF

J gene: TRBJ2-1
clone size: .
V gene: TRBV11-2
D gene: .
CDR3 DNA: TGTGCCAGCAGCTTAGTGACAGCCCAGAGCTCCTACAATGGGCAGTTTTTT
CDR3 protein: CASSLVTAQSSYNGQFF

J gene: TRBJ2-3
clone size: .
V gene: TRBV29-1
D gene: TRBD1
CDR3 DNA: TGCGGCGTTGAAGATGGACAGGGACTCACAGATACGCAGAATTTT
CDR3 protein: CGVEDGQGLTDTQNF

J gene: TRBJ2-3
clone size: .
V gene: TRBV6-1
D gene: TRBD2
CDR3 DNA: TGTGCCAGCAGTGCCACTAGCGTGAGAGTCCGATCCTGCGCTACGCAGTATTTT
CDR3 protein: CASSATSVRVRSCATQYF

J gene: TRBJ2-1
clone size: .
V gene: TRBV29-1
D gene: TRBD2
CDR3 DNA: TGCAGCGTTGCGGGGCGGGAGGGAAGGGCAAATGAACAGATCTTC
CDR3 protein: CSVAGREGRANEQIF

J gene: TRBJ2-5
clone size: .
V gene: TRBV12-3/TRBV12-4
D gene: .
CDR3 DNA: TGTGTCAGCAGTCCTATTAGCGGCGCGATGGAGACCCAGTACTTC
CDR3 protein: CVSSPISGAMETQYF

J gene: TRBJ2-5
clone size: .
V gene: TRBV4-2
D gene: .
CDR3 DNA: TGTGCCAGCAGCCAGGGGAGTAGGCAAGAAGCCCAGTACTTC
CDR3 protein: CASSQGSRQEAQYF

J gene: TRBJ2-3
clone size: .
V gene: TRBV2
D gene: .
CDR3 DNA: TGTGCCAGCAGTGAAGACATTGGGGGCACAGATACGCAGTATTTT
CDR3 protein: CASSEDIGGTDTQYF